These 3 T cell receptor beta chains share one sample of origin, sequenced in a study of T cell responses to AZD1222 COVID-19 vaccine. The assay was immunoSEQ multiplex PCR, and TCRdb's table has in-frame clones only and misses some. The data contain 150,000 or so clones, 75% to 90% of them singletons. The sequenced sample was peripheral blood, obtained 28 days after the second dose of the MenACWY control vaccine. All receptors come from an adult who received the MenACWY meningococcal vaccine as a control.

The CDR3 nucleotides read TGTGCCATCAGGGACAGGGAGGGCTATGGCTACACCTTC. Residues: CAIRDREGYGYTF. The genes are TRBV10-3 and TRBJ1-2, with 8 bases lining up with TRBD1. The V gene end was trimmed by 6 bases and the J gene end by 4 bases; junction bases not matched to a gene: 4. The CDR3 is 13 residues long. CDR1 and CDR2 from the germline V gene are ENHRY and SYGVKD.

Note on this clone: The junction shows a germline mismatch at one end, possibly a read error. The chain is built from TRBV10-3 and TRBJ1-3; D may be TRBD1 (6 bases). This CDR3 comprises 13 residues. Germline V gene lookup returns CDR1 ENHRY and CDR2 SYGVKD. CDR3 residues: CAISGGLGSTIYF. CDR3 nucleotides: TGTGCCATCAGTGGGGGGCTCGGAAGCACCATATATTTT.

This sequence joins TRBV25-1 and TRBJ2-2; D is unclear. The CDR3 consists of 13 residues. The V gene lost 2 bases and the J gene lost 5 bases, with 6 bases spanning the gap. Germline CDR1 and CDR2: MGHDK and SYGVNS. CDR3 in DNA: TGTGCCAGCAGTGAAGGCAGGACCGGGGAGCTGTTTTTT. Its translation: CASSEGRTGELFF.